The entry that follows covers one T cell receptor (beta chain) sequence. Its antigen remains unidentified. Per-base qualities were not stored, and no clone one base away is much larger. Here V drops 6 bases and J drops 0 bases, and the junction holds 8 bases not matched to any gene. CDR1 and CDR2, per the germline V gene (reference sequence), are DFQATT and SNEGSKA. Including cysteine and phenylalanine, the CDR3 has 16 amino acids. Left in the record is the CDR3 DNA by itself, 48 bases read in frame from the first base. The data are from a study of T-cell reconstitution after alpha-beta-depleted transplantation in children (dated by TCRdb to the mid-2010s). With regard to the full study: Using TCR repertoire profiling, the study followed T-cell immune reconstitution in a quantitative way in children after TCRalphabeta/CD19-depleted allogeneic hematopoietic cell transplantation. Summary of the overall study and its limitations: The frequencies of hyperexpanded clones fell over the following months, and after one year, T-cell counts and TCRbeta diversity were mostly attributed to newly produced T cells. In some patients, the high TCRbeta diversity seen at day 60 was put down to recipient T cells and intrathymic progenitors that had survived conditioning. The apparently early alphabetaT-cell count recovery about two months after transplant was reportedly dependent on only several hundred rapidly expanded clones derived from non-depleted graft cells.

Receptors were amplified or captured by PCR. TCRdb records Illumina HiSeq 2500 as the sequencer. TCR library preparation used molecular barcoding, with unique molecular identifiers applied to normalize quantification of the TCRbeta repertoire. Starting from the raw public reads, TCRdb applied fastp trimming at Q25, assembled clones with MiXCR and retained in-frame beta chains. Identical CDR3 protein sequences are pooled into one entry, listed with their most common genes and DNA. The sample profile shows around 490,000 distinct CDR3 sequences; approximately 10% of them were found once. Clones ranked in the top ten supply approximately 15% of the sample. The treatment or condition label, as the study defines it: allogeneic hematopoietic cell transplantation with graft depleted of TCRalphabeta T cells and CD19 B cells. The transplant recipients were children given TCRalphabeta/CD19-depleted allogeneic hematopoietic cell grafts.

Source: PBMCs, mostly from graft donor cells, taken 180 days after TCRalphabeta/CD19-depleted stem cell transplant. This chain is built from TRBV20-1 and TRBJ2-6; 7 bases in between match TRBD1. The clonotype comes from a female patient aged 2 to 10 who had a stem cell transplant for aplastic anemia, so the T cells may come from the graft donor. In nucleotide form, the sequence is TGCAGTGCGCGACAGGGCTTACTCTCTGGGGCCAACGTCCTGACTTTC. The translation is CSARQGLLSGANVLTF.